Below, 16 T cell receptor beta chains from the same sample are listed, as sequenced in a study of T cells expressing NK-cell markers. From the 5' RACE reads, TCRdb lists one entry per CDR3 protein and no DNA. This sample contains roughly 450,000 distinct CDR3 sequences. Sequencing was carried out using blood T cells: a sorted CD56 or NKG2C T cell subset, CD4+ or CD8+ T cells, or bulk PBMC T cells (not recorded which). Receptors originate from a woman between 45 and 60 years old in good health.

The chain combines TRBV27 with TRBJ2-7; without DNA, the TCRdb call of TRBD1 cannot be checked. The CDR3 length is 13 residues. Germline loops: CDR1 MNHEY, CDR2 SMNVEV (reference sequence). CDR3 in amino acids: CASRTGTDYEQYF.

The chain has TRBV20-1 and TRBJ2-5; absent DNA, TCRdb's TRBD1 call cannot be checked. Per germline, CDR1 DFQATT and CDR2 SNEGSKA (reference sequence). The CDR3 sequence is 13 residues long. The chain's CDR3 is CSATAPGGETQYF.

The CDR3 sequence: CASSYYGLADNTGELFF. This chain connects TRBV6-2 or TRBV6-3 to TRBJ2-2; TCRdb's D call, TRBD2, is unchecked because there is no DNA. This CDR3 contains 17 residues. Germline CDR1 MNHEY, CDR2 SVGEGT.

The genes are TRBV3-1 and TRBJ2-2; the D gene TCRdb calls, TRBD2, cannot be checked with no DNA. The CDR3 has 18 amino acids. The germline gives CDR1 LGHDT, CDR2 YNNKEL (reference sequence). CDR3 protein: CASSQDGGLAGQTGELFF.

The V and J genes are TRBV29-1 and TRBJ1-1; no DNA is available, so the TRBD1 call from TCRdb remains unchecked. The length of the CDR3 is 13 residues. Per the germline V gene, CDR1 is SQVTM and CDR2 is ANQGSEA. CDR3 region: CSVGQGVGTEAFF.

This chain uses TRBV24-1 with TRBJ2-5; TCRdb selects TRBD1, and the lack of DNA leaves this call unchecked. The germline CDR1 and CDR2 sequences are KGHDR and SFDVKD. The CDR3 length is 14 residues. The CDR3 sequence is CATEDRGSPETQYF.

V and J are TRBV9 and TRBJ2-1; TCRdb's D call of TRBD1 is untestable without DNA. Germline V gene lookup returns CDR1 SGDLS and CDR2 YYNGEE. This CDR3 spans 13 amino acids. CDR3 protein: CASRRGIDNEQFF.

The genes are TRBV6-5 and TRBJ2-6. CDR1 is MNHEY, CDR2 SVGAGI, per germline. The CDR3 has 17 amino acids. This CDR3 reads CASSYFGSSSGANVLTF.

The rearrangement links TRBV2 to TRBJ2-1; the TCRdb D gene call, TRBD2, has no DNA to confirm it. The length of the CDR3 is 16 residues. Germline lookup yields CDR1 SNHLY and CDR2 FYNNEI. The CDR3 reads CASSTVLARSYNEQFF.

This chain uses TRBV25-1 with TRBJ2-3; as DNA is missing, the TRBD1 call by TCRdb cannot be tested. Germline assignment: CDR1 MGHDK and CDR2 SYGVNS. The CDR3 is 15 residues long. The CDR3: CASSGWTGPTDTQYF.

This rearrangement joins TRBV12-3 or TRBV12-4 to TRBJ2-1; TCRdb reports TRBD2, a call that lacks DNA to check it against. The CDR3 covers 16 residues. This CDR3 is CAGGTSGRLTRHEQFF.

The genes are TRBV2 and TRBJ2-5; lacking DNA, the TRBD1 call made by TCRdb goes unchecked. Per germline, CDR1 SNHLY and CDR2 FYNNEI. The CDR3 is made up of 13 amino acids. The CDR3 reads CASGGEQGETQYF.

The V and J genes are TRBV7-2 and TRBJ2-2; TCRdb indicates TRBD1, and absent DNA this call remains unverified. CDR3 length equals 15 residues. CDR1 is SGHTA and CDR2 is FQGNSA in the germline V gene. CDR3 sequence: CASSAGTEYTGELFF.

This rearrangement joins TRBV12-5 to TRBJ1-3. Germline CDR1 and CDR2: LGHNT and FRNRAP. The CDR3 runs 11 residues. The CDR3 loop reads CASGIENTIYF. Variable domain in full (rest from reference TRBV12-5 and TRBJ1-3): DARVTQTPRHKVTEMGQEVTMRCQPILGHNTVFWYRQTMMQGLELLAYFRNRAPLDDSGMPKDRFSAEMPDATLATLKIQPSEPRDSAVYFCASGIENTIYFGEGSWLTVV.

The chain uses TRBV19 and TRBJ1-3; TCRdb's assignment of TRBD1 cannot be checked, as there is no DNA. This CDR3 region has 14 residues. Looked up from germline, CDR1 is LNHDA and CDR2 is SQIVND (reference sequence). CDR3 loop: CASSRRGEGNTIYF. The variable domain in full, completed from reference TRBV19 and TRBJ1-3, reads DGGITQSPKYLFRKEGQNVTLSCEQNLNHDAMYWYRQDPGQGLRLIYYSQIVNDFQKGDIAEGYSVSREKKESFPLTVTSAQKNPTAFYLCASSRRGEGNTIYFGEGSWLTVV.

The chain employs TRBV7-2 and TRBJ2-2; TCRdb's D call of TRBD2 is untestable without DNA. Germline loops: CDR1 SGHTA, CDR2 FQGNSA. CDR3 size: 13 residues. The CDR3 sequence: CASSLPTRGELFF.